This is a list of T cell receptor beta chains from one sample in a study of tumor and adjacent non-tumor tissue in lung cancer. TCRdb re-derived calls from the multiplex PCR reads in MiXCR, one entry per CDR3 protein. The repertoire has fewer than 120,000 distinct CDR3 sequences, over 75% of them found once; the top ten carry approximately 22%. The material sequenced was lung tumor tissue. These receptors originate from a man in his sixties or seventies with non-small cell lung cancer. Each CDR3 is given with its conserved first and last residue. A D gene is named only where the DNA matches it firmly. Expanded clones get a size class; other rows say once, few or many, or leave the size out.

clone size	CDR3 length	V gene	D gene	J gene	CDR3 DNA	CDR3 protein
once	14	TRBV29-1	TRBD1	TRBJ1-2	TGCAGCGGGGGAGTGGAGGTGACAGGGACTAGCTACACCTTC	CSGGVEVTGTSYTF
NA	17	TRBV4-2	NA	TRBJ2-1	TGTGCCAGCAGCCAAGAAGAGAGTGCTAGCCGGGCGCCCGAGCAGTTCTTC	CASSQEESASRAPEQFF
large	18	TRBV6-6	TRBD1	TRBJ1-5	TGTGCCAGCAGTTACTTCGGGTGGGGACAGAATAGCAATCAGCCCCAGCATTTT	CASSYFGWGQNSNQPQHF
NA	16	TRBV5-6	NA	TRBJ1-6	TGTGCCAGCAGCAGCTTAGGGGACTCGGATAATTCACCCCTCCAATTT	CASSSLGDSDNSPLQF
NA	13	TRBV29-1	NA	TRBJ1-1	TGCAACGTTGGCGGAGAAGGGTACACTGGAGCTTTCTTT	CNVGGEGYTGAFF
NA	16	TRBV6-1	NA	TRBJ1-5	TGTGCCAGCAGTGAACTTTCGGGGAGCGCGCATAAGCCCCATCATTTT	CASSELSGSAHKPHHF
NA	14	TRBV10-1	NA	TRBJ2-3	TGCGCCAGCAGTTTGATGAGGCTCATAGATACGCAGTATTTT	CASSLMRLIDTQYF
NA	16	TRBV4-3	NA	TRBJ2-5	TGCGCCAGCAGACAAGCCGGAGGGGTGGGACAAGAGACCAGGTACTTC	CASRQAGGVGQETRYF
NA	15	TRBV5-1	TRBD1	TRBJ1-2	TGCGCCAGCAGCACATCGGGACAGGGAGCTGGTTGCTACATCTTC	CASSTSGQGAGCYIF
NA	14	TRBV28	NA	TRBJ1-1	TGTGCCAGCAGTTTACTCAATCTGAAGACTGAAGCTTTCTTT	CASSLLNLKTEAFF
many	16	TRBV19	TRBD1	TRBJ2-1	TGTGCCAGTAGTCCAAGACAGGGGCTACTCTACAATGAGCAGTTCTTC	CASSPRQGLLYNEQFF
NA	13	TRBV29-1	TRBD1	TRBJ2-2	TGCAGCGGCCTCGAATGGGGCACAGGGGAGCTGTATTTT	CSGLEWGTGELYF
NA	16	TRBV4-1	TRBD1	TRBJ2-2	TGCGCCAGCAGCCCCCGGACAGGGGTCGATCTCGAGGAGCTGTTTTTT	CASSPRTGVDLEELFF
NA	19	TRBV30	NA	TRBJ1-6	TGTGCCTGGATCCCTGACTGGTTTTCCTCGGGTGTCTATAATTCACCCCTCCACTTT	CAWIPDWFSSGVYNSPLHF
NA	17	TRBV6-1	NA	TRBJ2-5	TGTGCCAGCAGTGAAAGGGTTACAGGCGGGCGTGGAGAGACCCAGTACTTC	CASSERVTGGRGETQYF
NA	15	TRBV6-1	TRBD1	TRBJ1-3	TGTACCAGCAGTGACCTGACAGGGATAAGAAACATCATATATTTT	CTSSDLTGIRNIIYF
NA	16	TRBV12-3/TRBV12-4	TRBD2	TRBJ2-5	TGTGCCTGCAGTTTAACTAGCGGAGGTTTGGTCGAGACCCAGTACTTC	CACSLTSGGLVETQYF
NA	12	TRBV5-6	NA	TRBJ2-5	TGTGCCCGCAGCTACATAGAAGAGACCCAATACTTC	CARSYIEETQYF
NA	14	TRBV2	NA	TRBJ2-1	TGTGCCAGCAGTCGACAGAGCTCCTACAATGAGTGGTCCTTC	CASSRQSSYNEWSF
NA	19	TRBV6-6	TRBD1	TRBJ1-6	TGTGCCAGGAAACATTCGACAGGGGGCCCGAGCTCCTATAATTCACCCCTCCACTTT	CARKHSTGGPSSYNSPLHF
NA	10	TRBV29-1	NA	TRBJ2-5	TGCATAGGACGCCAAGAGACCCAGTACTTC	CIGRQETQYF
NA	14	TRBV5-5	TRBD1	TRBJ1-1	TGTGCCAGCACGGGACAGGTCAGGGACACTGAAGTTTTCTTT	CASTGQVRDTEVFF
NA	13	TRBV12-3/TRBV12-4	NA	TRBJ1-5	TGTGCGAGCAGTCCAGGACAGTATCAGCCCCAGGATTTT	CASSPGQYQPQDF
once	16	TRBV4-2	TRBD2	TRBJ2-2	TGTGCCAGCTACGGACTAGCGGGGGTGGGGACCGGGAAGCTGTTTTTT	CASYGLAGVGTGKLFF
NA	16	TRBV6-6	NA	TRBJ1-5	TGTGCCAATAGTCCAGAGCCTTCATGGTTTATTCAGCCCCAGCATTTT	CANSPEPSWFIQPQHF
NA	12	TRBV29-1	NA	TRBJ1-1	TGCAGCGTTCCTATGGGGAACACTGAAGCTTTCTTT	CSVPMGNTEAFF
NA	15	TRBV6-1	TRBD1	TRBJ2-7	TGTGCCAGCAGCGTGGGACAGGGAGTTAACCACGAGCAGTACTTC	CASSVGQGVNHEQYF
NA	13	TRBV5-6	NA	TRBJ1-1	TGTGCCAGCAACACTTTCGAACGCACTGAAGCTTTCTTT	CASNTFERTEAFF
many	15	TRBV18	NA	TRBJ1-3	TGTGCCAGCTCACCACCGATGTTCAGGGGAAACACCATATATTTT	CASSPPMFRGNTIYF
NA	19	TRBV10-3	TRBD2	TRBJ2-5	TGTGCCATCAGTGCTCGTCCTTCGACTAGCGTAATTACGGTGGAGACCCTGTACTTC	CAISARPSTSVITVETLYF
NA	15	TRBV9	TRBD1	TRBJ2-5	TGTGTCAGCAGCGTAGGGACAGGGGGCCCAGAGACCCAGTACTTC	CVSSVGTGGPETQYF
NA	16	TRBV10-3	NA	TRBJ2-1	TGTGCCATCAGTGACTCATCCGAGTCCCTACCTAACATATGGTTCTTC	CAISDSSESLPNIWFF
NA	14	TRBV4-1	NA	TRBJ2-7	TGCGCAAGCAGCCCCATACGTCTCTCTTCCGAGCAGTACTTC	CASSPIRLSSEQYF
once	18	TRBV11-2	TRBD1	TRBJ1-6	TGTGTCAACAGCCCGAGGACAGGGGGAAGCTCCTATAATTCGCCCCTCCACTTT	CVNSPRTGGSSYNSPLHF
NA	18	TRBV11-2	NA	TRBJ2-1	TGTGTCAGTAGCTTACATGTGCGGGACTGGGCCTCCTACAATGAGCAATACTTC	CVSSLHVRDWASYNEQYF
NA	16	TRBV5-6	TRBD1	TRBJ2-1	TGTGCTAACAGCTTGGACAGGGGGGAAACCTACAATGGGCAGTTCTTC	CANSLDRGETYNGQFF
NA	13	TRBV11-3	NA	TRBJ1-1	TGTGCTAGCAGCTTATTTCGGGACGCTGAAGCTTTCTTT	CASSLFRDAEAFF
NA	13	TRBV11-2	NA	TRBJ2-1	TGTGCCAGCATAACTTTCGAGTGGGATGTGCAGTTCTTC	CASITFEWDVQFF
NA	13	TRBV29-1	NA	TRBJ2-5	TGCAGCGTTGGCGGCAGGAACCTAGAGATCCAGTACTTC	CSVGGRNLEIQYF
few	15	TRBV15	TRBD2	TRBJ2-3	TGTGCCACCCAAGCAAGGCAGGGAGGGGCAGATACGCAGTATTTT	CATQARQGGADTQYF
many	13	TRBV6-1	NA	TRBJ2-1	TGTGCCAGCAGTGAAGAGTTCTCGGACCCTCAGTTCTTC	CASSEEFSDPQFF
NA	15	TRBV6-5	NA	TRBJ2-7	TGTGCCGTCGGAAGGAGACTAGGAGGTTCTTACGTGCAATACTTC	CAVGRRLGGSYVQYF
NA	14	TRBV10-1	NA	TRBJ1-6	TGCGCCAGCAGTGAGTCGTTACAGAGTTCACCCCTCCACTTT	CASSESLQSSPLHF
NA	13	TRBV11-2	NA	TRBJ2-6	TGTACCAGCAGTGCGGCAGGGGCCAACGTCCTGACTTTC	CTSSAAGANVLTF
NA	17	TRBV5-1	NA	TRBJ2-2	TGCGCCAGCAGTTTGGCCCTGACAGGGAGGGACGCCGGGGAGCTGTTTTTT	CASSLALTGRDAGELFF
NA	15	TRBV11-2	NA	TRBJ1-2	TGTGTCAGCAGCTTAGTCGACAGGTCCCTTTATGGCTACACCTTC	CVSSLVDRSLYGYTF
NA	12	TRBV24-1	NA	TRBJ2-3	TGTGCCACCAGTGATCCCTGTACCCTTCTGTATTTT	CATSDPCTLLYF
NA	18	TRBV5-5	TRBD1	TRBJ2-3	TGTGCCAGCAGCTTGCAATCTCTCGCGAGGGGGCTCACAGATACACAGTATTTT	CASSLQSLARGLTDTQYF